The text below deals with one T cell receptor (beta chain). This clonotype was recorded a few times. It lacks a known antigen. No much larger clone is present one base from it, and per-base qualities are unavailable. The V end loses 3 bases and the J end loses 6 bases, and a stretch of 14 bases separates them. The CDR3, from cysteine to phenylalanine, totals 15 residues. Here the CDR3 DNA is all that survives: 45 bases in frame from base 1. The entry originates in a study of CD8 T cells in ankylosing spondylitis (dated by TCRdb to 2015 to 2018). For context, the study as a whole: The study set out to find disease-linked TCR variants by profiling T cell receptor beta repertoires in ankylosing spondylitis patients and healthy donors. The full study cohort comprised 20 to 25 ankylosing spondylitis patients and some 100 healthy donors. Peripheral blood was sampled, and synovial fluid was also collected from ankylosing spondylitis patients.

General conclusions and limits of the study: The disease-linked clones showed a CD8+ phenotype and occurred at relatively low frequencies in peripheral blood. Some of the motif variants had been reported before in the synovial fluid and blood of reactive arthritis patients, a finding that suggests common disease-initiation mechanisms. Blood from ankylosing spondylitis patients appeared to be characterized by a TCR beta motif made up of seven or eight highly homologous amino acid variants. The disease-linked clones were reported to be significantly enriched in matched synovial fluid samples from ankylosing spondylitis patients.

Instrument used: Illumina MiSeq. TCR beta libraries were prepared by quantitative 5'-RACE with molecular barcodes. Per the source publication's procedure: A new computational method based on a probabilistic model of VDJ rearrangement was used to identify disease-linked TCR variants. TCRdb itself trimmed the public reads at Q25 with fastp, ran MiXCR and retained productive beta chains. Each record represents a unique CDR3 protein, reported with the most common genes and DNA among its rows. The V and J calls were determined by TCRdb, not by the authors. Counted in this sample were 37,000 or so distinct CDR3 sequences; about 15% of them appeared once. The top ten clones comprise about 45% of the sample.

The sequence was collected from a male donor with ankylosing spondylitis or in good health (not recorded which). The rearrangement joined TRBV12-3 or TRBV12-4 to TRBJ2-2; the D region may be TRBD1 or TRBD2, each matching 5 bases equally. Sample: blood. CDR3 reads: CASSLGVVSSGELFF. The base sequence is TGTGCCAGCAGTTTGGGGGTCGTTAGCTCCGGGGAGCTGTTTTTT.